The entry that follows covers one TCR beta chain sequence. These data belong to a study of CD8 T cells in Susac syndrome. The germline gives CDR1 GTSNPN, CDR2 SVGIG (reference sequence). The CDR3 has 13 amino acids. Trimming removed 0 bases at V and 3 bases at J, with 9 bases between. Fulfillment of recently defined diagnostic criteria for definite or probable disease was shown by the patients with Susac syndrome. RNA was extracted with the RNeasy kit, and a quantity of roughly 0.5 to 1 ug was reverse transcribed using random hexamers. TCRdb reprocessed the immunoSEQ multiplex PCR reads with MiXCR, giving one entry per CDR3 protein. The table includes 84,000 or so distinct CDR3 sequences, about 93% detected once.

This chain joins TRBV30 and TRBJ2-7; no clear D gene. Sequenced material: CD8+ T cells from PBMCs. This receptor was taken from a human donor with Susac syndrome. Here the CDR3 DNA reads TGTGCCTGGAGTGTAGGGAAAGGCTACGAGCAGTACTTC. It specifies CAWSVGKGYEQYF.